These T cell receptor beta chains were read from a single sample in a study of human T cells and chemical hapten exposure. TCRdb analysed the RACE reads with MiXCR anew, one entry per CDR3 protein. This table has about 120,000 distinct CDR3 sequences, about 13% appearing once. This material consisted of whole blood, taken in connection with sensitization to the hapten diphenylcyclopropenone (DPC). Receptor source: a woman aged 18-29 years with alopecia areata. Some clones in this sample may be carry-over from other donors' samples. Each CDR3 is given with its conserved first and last residue. The D gene is left open where the match is weak. Size tells how often a clone was seen (once, few, many) or the class of an expanded clone, and some rows leave it out.

j_call clone_size d_call v_call cdr3_aa cdr3_nt
TRBJ2-1 many TRBD2 TRBV19 CASLSRLAGSYNEQFF TGTGCCAGCCTCTCGAGGTTAGCGGGATCCTACAATGAGCAGTTCTTC
TRBJ1-1 - - TRBV6-6 CASSYGMNTEAFF TGTGCCAGCAGCTATGGGATGAACACTGAAGCTTTCTTT
TRBJ2-7 few - TRBV29-1 CSVVDGAYEQYF TGCAGCGTTGTGGACGGAGCCTACGAGCAGTACTTC
TRBJ2-1 once - TRBV7-9 CASSSGQSYNEQFF TGTGCCAGCAGCTCCGGACAGAGCTACAATGAGCAGTTCTTC
TRBJ1-2 - TRBD1 TRBV7-2 CASSLGRTGGASSYGYTF TGTGCCAGCAGCTTAGGGCGGACAGGGGGAGCCTCCTCTTATGGCTACACCTTC
TRBJ2-7 - - TRBV20-1 CSAKPQGPYEQYF TGCAGTGCTAAACCCCAGGGCCCCTACGAGCAGTACTTC
TRBJ1-3 few - TRBV7-9 CASSLSALGNTIYF TGTGCCAGCAGCTTATCCGCCCTGGGAAACACCATATATTTT
TRBJ2-7 - - TRBV27 CASSSPPSSYEQYF TGTGCCAGCAGTTCTCCCCCGAGCTCCTACGAGCAGTACTTC
TRBJ1-1 - - TRBV12-3/TRBV12-4 CASSTQGRGPAFF TGTGCCAGCAGTACCCAGGGCAGGGGCCCAGCTTTCTTT
TRBJ1-1 few - TRBV29-1 CSVVPTGFEAFF TGCAGCGTTGTTCCGACGGGATTTGAAGCTTTCTTT
TRBJ1-1 few - TRBV7-6 CASSLLSRSEGTEAFF TGTGCCAGCAGCTTACTCTCACGGTCCGAAGGAACTGAAGCTTTCTTT
TRBJ1-2 - TRBD1 TRBV29-1 CSVEELRRRTGENYGYTF TGCAGCGTTGAAGAACTACGTCGTCGGACAGGGGAGAACTATGGCTACACCTTC
TRBJ2-3 - - TRBV19 CASGPDTQYF TGTGCCAGTGGTCCAGATACGCAGTATTTT
TRBJ2-5 few TRBD1 TRBV7-8 CASSPGQGGKETQYF TGTGCCAGCAGCCCCGGACAGGGGGGTAAAGAGACCCAGTACTTC
TRBJ2-5 - TRBD1 TRBV12-3/TRBV12-4 CASSLAQGAALTQYF TGTGCCAGCAGTTTAGCACAGGGGGCCGCCCTGACCCAGTACTTC
TRBJ2-3 few TRBD2 TRBV7-6 CASGGLAGGPSTDTQYF TGTGCCAGCGGTGGGCTAGCGGGGGGCCCAAGCACAGATACGCAGTATTTT
TRBJ1-3 many - TRBV5-1 CASSLPRSSGNTIYF TGCGCCAGCAGCCTCCCGAGGAGCTCTGGAAACACCATATATTTT
TRBJ2-6 few TRBD1 TRBV6-5 CASSYLIPRDRRTNVLTF TGTGCCAGCAGTTACCTCATCCCCCGGGACAGGAGGACCAACGTCCTGACTTTC
TRBJ2-3 - - TRBV20-1 CSARERVDTQYF TGCAGTGCTAGAGAGAGGGTAGATACGCAGTATTTT
TRBJ1-4 many - TRBV20-1 CSASRGGPNEKLFF TGCAGTGCTAGTCGGGGTGGACCTAATGAAAAACTGTTTTTT
TRBJ2-1 few TRBD1 TRBV7-8 CASSYMDRASGNEQFF TGTGCCAGCAGCTATATGGACAGGGCCTCGGGCAATGAGCAGTTCTTC
TRBJ1-2 - TRBD1 TRBV15 CATSRDYRGAYGYTF TGTGCCACCAGCAGAGATTACAGGGGGGCCTATGGCTACACCTTC
TRBJ1-5 - - TRBV10-3 CAIRPNDGGNQPQHF TGTGCCATCAGACCGAACGATGGTGGCAATCAGCCCCAGCATTTT
TRBJ2-7 - - TRBV20-1 CSARDHLPEQYF TGCAGTGCTAGAGATCACCTTCCCGAGCAGTACTTC
TRBJ1-5 many - TRBV29-1 CSVAWGNQPQHF TGCAGCGTTGCATGGGGTAATCAGCCCCAGCATTTT
TRBJ2-5 few TRBD2 TRBV12-3/TRBV12-4 CASSRRTSGEKETQYF TGTGCCAGCAGTCGACGGACTAGCGGTGAGAAGGAGACCCAGTACTTC
TRBJ2-2 few TRBD1 TRBV29-1 CSVVGGGQGTGELFF TGCAGCGTTGTAGGTGGCGGACAGGGCACCGGGGAGCTGTTTTTT
TRBJ2-1 - - TRBV28 CASNWGNEQFF TGTGCCAGCAATTGGGGAAATGAGCAGTTCTTC
TRBJ2-3 few - TRBV20-1 CSARGGGRATDTQYF TGCAGTGCTAGAGGCGGAGGACGGGCCACAGATACGCAGTATTTT
TRBJ1-1 few TRBD1 TRBV20-1 CSASWTGANTEAFF TGCAGTGCTTCCTGGACAGGGGCGAACACTGAAGCTTTCTTT
TRBJ2-3 - - TRBV12-3/TRBV12-4 CASSSSRDSTDTQYF TGTGCCAGCAGTTCCTCTCGGGACTCCACAGATACGCAGTATTTT
TRBJ1-1 few - TRBV5-1 CASSLVYRSITLNTEAFF TGCGCCAGCAGCTTGGTTTACAGGTCTATAACTTTGAACACTGAAGCTTTCTTT
TRBJ1-5 - - TRBV20-1 CSARVDAGGDQPQHF TGCAGTGCTAGAGTCGACGCGGGGGGCGATCAGCCCCAGCATTTT
TRBJ1-2 - - TRBV27 CASSPSPNYGYTF TGTGCCAGCAGCCCGAGCCCTAACTATGGCTACACCTTC
TRBJ2-3 few TRBD2 TRBV20-1 CSVGRGGTDTQYF TGCAGCGTCGGGAGGGGCGGCACAGATACGCAGTATTTT
TRBJ2-1 many - TRBV18 CASSLAFGPPYNEQFF TGTGCCAGCTCACTGGCCTTTGGCCCCCCCTACAATGAGCAGTTCTTC
TRBJ2-2 - - TRBV20-1 CSAETRRNTGELFF TGCAGTGCTGAGACTAGACGGAACACCGGGGAGCTGTTTTTT
TRBJ2-1 - TRBD1 TRBV6-5 CASSKHQRYEGAINEQFF TGTGCCAGCAGTAAACATCAGCGGTACGAGGGGGCTATAAATGAGCAGTTCTTC
TRBJ2-5 few - TRBV20-1 CSARDLRGGAGETQYF TGCAGTGCTAGAGATTTAAGAGGGGGGGCCGGAGAGACCCAGTACTTC
TRBJ1-5 - - TRBV6-1 CASTLGVASIYQPQHF TGTGCCAGCACCCTCGGAGTTGCATCCATTTATCAGCCCCAGCATTTT
TRBJ1-2 many TRBD1 TRBV28 CASSETGYDGYTF TGTGCCAGCAGTGAGACAGGGTACGATGGCTACACCTTC